Listed here are 24 T cell receptor beta chains from one sample, sequenced in a study of blood T cell repertoires in COVID-19. TCRdb's table, derived via immunoSEQ multiplex PCR, lists solely in-frame clones and lacks some. The sample lists about 270,000 clones; roughly 90% were seen once. The specimen was PBMCs or T cells enriched from blood (not recorded which). The receptor set was obtained from a woman in her fifties or sixties who had recovered from COVID-19.

The chain employs TRBV6-5 and TRBJ2-2; the match to TRBD2 covers 9 bases. Germline CDR1 reads MNHEY; CDR2 reads SVGAGI. The CDR3 is 16 residues long. V shed 4 bases, J shed 5 bases, and the junction held 8 bases outside the gene matches. As DNA, the CDR3 is TGTGCCAGCAGTTCGTACGGACTAGCGTGGACCGGGGAGCTGTTTTTT. This encodes CASSSYGLAWTGELFF.

The chain joins TRBV7-9 to TRBJ2-1, with TRBD1 identical over 10 bases. Losses at the gene ends were 5 bases for V and 7 bases for J; bases not matched to a gene: 11. Germline loops: CDR1 SEHNR, CDR2 FQNEAQ (reference sequence). The CDR3 is 16 amino acids. CDR3 in amino acids: CASSPLGQGVNNEQFF. As DNA, the CDR3 is TGTGCCAGCAGCCCCCTTGGACAGGGGGTTAATAATGAGCAGTTCTTC.

This chain connects TRBV7-9 to TRBJ2-7, with D perhaps matching TRBD2 (6 bases). With 5 bases removed from V and 3 bases from J, the gap between germline ends came to 8 bases. The CDR3 contains 12 residues. CDR1 and CDR2 from the germline V gene are SEHNR and FQNEAQ (reference sequence). CDR3 residues: CASSRLVYEQYF. The CDR3 DNA sequence: TGTGCCAGCAGCAGACTAGTCTACGAGCAGTACTTC.

The chain employs TRBV28 and TRBJ2-7; a weak D match, TRBD1 (6 bases). V lost 2 bases, J lost 1 base, and 12 bases lay in between. Germline V gives CDR1 MDHEN, CDR2 SYDVKM. The CDR3 runs to 15 residues. CDR3 protein: CASSLLPGQSYEQYF. For the CDR3, the DNA is TGTGCCAGCAGTTTACTCCCGGGACAATCCTACGAGCAGTACTTC. Drawing the rest from reference TRBV28 and TRBJ2-7, the complete variable domain is DVKVTQSSRYLVKRTGEKVFLECVQDMDHENMFWYRQDPGLGLRLIYFSYDVKMKEKGDIPEGYSVSREKKERFSLILESASTNQTSMYLCASSLLPGQSYEQYFGPGTRLTVT.

This chain connects TRBV7-9 to TRBJ2-7; 7 nucleotides line up with TRBD2. This CDR3 is built from 15 residues. Germline V CDR1 and CDR2: SEHNR, FQNEAQ (reference sequence). V lost 1 base and J lost 2; bases outside the gene matches: 5. The CDR3 region has the DNA TGTGCCAGCAGCTTAGAAGGGACTATTGCCTACGAGCAGTACTTC. Amino acid sequence: CASSLEGTIAYEQYF.

The chain combines TRBV28 with TRBJ1-2, with TRBD1 identical over 8 bases. The CDR3 totals 16 residues. Germline lookup yields CDR1 MDHEN and CDR2 SYDVKM. V dropped 1 base and J dropped 8; count of bases not matched to a gene: 12. Here the CDR3 reads CASSLYPPGQGGGYTF. The CDR3 bases are TGTGCCAGCAGTTTATATCCCCCAGGACAGGGCGGCGGCTACACCTTC.

The chain couples TRBV30 to TRBJ1-6; D ambiguous. CDR1 and CDR2 (germline): GTSNPN, SVGIG (reference sequence). The V end was cut by 7 bases, the J end by 5 bases, with 9 bases between. The CDR3 length is 12 residues. Written as DNA, the CDR3 is TGTGCCTCAAGGCGGGATAATTCACCCCTCCACTTT. Encoded protein: CASRRDNSPLHF.

This chain uses TRBV7-3 with TRBJ2-7; TRBD2 matches at 7 bases. CDR3 length equals 14 residues. In germline, CDR1 is SGHTA, CDR2 FQGTGA. J was trimmed by 3 bases and V by 5 bases; bases with no gene match: 7. CDR3 in DNA: TGTGCCAGCAGCCCGGGACTATCAAGCTACGAGCAGTACTTC. Its translation: CASSPGLSSYEQYF.

This chain uses TRBV5-1 with TRBJ2-7, with 9 bases lining up with TRBD1. CDR3 length: 16 residues. Germline assignment: CDR1 SGHRS and CDR2 YFSETQ. V gave up 0 bases and J gave up 7 bases; unmatched junction bases: 11. The CDR3 DNA is TGCGCCAGCAGCTTGGGTGGTGGGACAGGGCACGGAGAGCAGTACTTC. This translates into CASSLGGGTGHGEQYF.

The chain combines TRBV19 with TRBJ1-4; no firm D call. The V end was cut by 1 base, the J end by 4 bases, with 16 bases between. The germline V gene has CDR1 LNHDA and CDR2 SQIVND (reference sequence). The length of the CDR3 is 17 residues. As DNA, the CDR3 is TGTGCCAGTAGTATAGGGGCTCATCTGCGTGATAATGAAAAACTGTTTTTT. Amino acid sequence: CASSIGAHLRDNEKLFF.

This clone was recorded a few times. This chain joins TRBV10-3 and TRBJ2-5, with D possibly TRBD2 on 6 matching bases. The CDR3 sequence is 14 residues long. Germline V lookup: CDR1 ENHRY, CDR2 SYGVKD. Trimming cost V 3 bases and J 4 bases, with 12 bases left between them. CDR3 coding DNA: TGTGCCATCAGTGAAGCGGGCGTGGGAGAGACCCAGTACTTC. Translated: CAISEAGVGETQYF.

J is TRBJ2-7 and V is TRBV5-1; TRBD2 matches 9 bases. CDR1 is SGHRS, CDR2 YFSETQ, per germline. The CDR3 has 16 amino acids. Losses at the gene ends were 2 bases for V and 4 bases for J; bases not matched to a gene: 10. The CDR3 is CASSFTSGTSSYEQYF. The CDR3 DNA follows: TGCGCCAGCAGCTTCACCTCCGGGACTAGCTCTTACGAGCAGTACTTC. Full variable domain (outside the CDR3, taken from reference TRBV5-1 and TRBJ2-7): KAGVTQTPRYLIKTRGQQVTLSCSPISGHRSVSWYQQTPGQGLQFLFEYFSETQRNKGNFPGRFSGRQFSNSRSEMNVSTLELGDSALYLCASSFTSGTSSYEQYFGPGTRLTVT.

The chain couples TRBV11-2 to TRBJ1-3, with D perhaps TRBD1 (5 bases). Trimming cost V 5 bases and J 0 bases, with 20 bases left between them. The CDR3 runs to 18 residues. The germline gives CDR1 SGHAT, CDR2 FQNNGV. CDR3 nucleotide sequence: TGTGCCAGCAGCCCCATAAGTAGACAGAGTTTCTCTGGAAACACCATATATTTT. Translated, it gives CASSPISRQSFSGNTIYF.

This clone was detected only once. The gene calls are TRBV7-6 and TRBJ2-1, with 9 positions matching TRBD2. The CDR3 is 17 amino acids. V dropped 1 base and J dropped 8; count of bases not matched to a gene: 12. The germline V gene encodes CDR1 SGHVS and CDR2 FNYEAQ. CDR3 DNA: TGTGCCAGCAGCTTAGAACAGCGGGAGGTGTCCTTCGATGAGCAGTTCTTC. Its translation: CASSLEQREVSFDEQFF.

The rearrangement joins TRBV28 to TRBJ2-1; 8 bases agree with TRBD1. V shed 10 bases and J 7 bases; nucleotides not matched to a gene: 6. The CDR3 covers 12 residues. The V gene's germline CDR1 is MDHEN and CDR2 SYDVKM. CDR3 coding DNA: TGTGCCACCTACAGGGGGTGGAATGAGCAGTTCTTC. This codes for CATYRGWNEQFF.

The chain carries TRBV7-2 and TRBJ2-5; 12 bases fit TRBD2. With V trimmed by 6 bases and J by 4 bases, 6 bases remained unmatched. Germline V gene lookup returns CDR1 SGHTA and CDR2 FQGNSA. The CDR3 covers 15 residues. CDR3 in amino acids: CASRPTSGRVETQYF. CDR3 nucleotide sequence: TGTGCCAGCAGACCGACTAGCGGGAGAGTAGAGACCCAGTACTTC.

This rearrangement joins TRBV7-9 to TRBJ2-1; 9 bases align to TRBD1. The J segment lost 5 bases and the V segment lost 3 bases, leaving 5 bases of the junction unmatched. The CDR3 is 15 residues long. Germline loops: CDR1 SEHNR, CDR2 FQNEAQ (reference sequence). CDR3: CASSFRQGGNNEQFF. The DNA for the CDR3 is TGTGCCAGCAGCTTCAGACAGGGGGGAAACAATGAGCAGTTCTTC.

The J gene is TRBJ2-5, the V gene TRBV6-5; 9 nucleotides agree with TRBD1. Germline V gene lookup returns CDR1 MNHEY and CDR2 SVGAGI. The CDR3 has 16 amino acids. Trimming removed 0 bases from V and 4 bases from J; junction bases left unmatched: 6. The CDR3 spells CASSYSQRTGVETQYF. Here the CDR3 DNA reads TGTGCCAGCAGTTACTCCCAACGGACAGGGGTAGAGACCCAGTACTTC.

The rearrangement links TRBV30 to TRBJ2-7; the D gene is possibly TRBD1 (7 bases). From germline, CDR1 is GTSNPN and CDR2 SVGIG (reference sequence). This CDR3 has 14 residues. V gave up 0 bases and J gave up 4 bases, with 13 bases separating them. The CDR3 spells CAWSVEGAGYEQYF. The CDR3, as DNA: TGTGCCTGGAGTGTCGAGGGGGCGGGGTACGAGCAGTACTTC.

The V and J genes are TRBV6-5 and TRBJ1-5, with 7 bases aligning to TRBD1. There are 14 residues in the CDR3. The ends lost 0 bases at V and 9 bases at J; junction bases unmatched: 5. Looked up from germline, CDR1 is MNHEY and CDR2 is SVGAGI. CDR3 in DNA: TGTGCCAGCAGTTACTCTCAGGGGGAGAGGCCCCAGCATTTT. It is translated as CASSYSQGERPQHF.

The chain employs TRBV11-2 and TRBJ2-1; 7 positions match TRBD2. CDR1 and CDR2 (germline): SGHAT, FQNNGV. The CDR3 has 14 residues. V gave up 6 bases and J gave up 15 bases; unmatched junction bases: 17. The CDR3 reads CASSQTTGGSSTFF. The CDR3 nucleotides read TGTGCCAGCAGTCAAACGACTGGCGGGAGTAGTACGTTCTTC.

The rearrangement joins TRBV7-2 to TRBJ2-3; D is ambiguous. Trimming stripped 5 bases from V and 6 bases from J, with 9 bases between. Germline assignment: CDR1 SGHTA and CDR2 FQGNSA. The CDR3 loop spans 12 amino acids. CDR3 bases: TGTGCCAGCAGCCTAACCGGGGATACGCAGTATTTT. It yields the protein CASSLTGDTQYF.

This chain uses TRBV30 with TRBJ1-4; tentatively, D is TRBD1 (6 bases). Germline V gene lookup returns CDR1 GTSNPN and CDR2 SVGIG (reference sequence). This CDR3 contains 15 residues. V was cut by 3 bases and J by 2 bases, with 13 bases left in between. CDR3 residues: CAWSQGRGTNEKLFF. CDR3 coding DNA: TGTGCCTGGAGCCAAGGGAGGGGGACTAATGAAAAACTGTTTTTT.

The rearrangement joins TRBV15 to TRBJ2-2; unclear D gene. Trimming stripped 1 base from V and 1 base from J, with 7 bases between. There are 15 residues in the CDR3. CDR1 is LNHNV, CDR2 YYDKDF, per germline (reference sequence). CDR3 nucleotide sequence: TGTGCCACCAGCAGAGTTCGACAGAACACCGGGGAGCTGTTTTTT. It encodes CATSRVRQNTGELFF.